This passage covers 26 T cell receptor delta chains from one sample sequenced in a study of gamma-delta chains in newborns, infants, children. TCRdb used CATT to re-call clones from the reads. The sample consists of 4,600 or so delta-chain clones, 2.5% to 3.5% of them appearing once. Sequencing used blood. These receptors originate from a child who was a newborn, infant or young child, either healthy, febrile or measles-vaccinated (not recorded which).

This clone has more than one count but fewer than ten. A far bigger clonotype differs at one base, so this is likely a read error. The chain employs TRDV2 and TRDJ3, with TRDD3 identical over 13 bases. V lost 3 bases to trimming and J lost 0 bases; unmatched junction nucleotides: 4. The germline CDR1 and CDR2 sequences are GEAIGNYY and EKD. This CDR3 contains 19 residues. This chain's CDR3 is CACDEYWGIRSWDTRQMFF. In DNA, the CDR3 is TGTGCCTGTGACGAGTACTGGGGGATACGCTCCTGGGACACCCGACAGATGTTTTTC.

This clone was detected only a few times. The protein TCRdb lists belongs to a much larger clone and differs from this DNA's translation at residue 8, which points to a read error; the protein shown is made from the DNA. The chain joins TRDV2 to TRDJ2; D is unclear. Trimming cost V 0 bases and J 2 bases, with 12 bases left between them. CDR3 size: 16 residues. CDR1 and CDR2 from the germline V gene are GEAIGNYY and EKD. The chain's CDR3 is CACDTGFESLTAQLFF. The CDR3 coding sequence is TGTGCCTGTGACACCGGATTTGAGTCATTGACAGCACAACTCTTCTTT.

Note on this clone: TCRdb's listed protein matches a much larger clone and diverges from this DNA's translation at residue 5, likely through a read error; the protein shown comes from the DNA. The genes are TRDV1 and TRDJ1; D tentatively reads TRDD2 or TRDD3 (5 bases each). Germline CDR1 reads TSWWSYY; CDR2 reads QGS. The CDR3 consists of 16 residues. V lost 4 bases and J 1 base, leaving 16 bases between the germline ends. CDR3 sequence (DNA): TGTGCTCTTGGGGTACTAGTTCCTGGGAGCACCGATAAACTCATCTTT. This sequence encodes CALGVLVPGSTDKLIF.

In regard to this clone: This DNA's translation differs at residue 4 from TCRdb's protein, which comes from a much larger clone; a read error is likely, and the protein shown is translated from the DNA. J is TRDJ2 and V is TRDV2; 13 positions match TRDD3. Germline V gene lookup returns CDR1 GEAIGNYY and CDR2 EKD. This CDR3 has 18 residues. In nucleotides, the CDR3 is TGTGCCTGTGGCACCGTACTGGGGGATACGCGGCGGACAGCACAACTCTTCTTT. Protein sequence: CACGTVLGDTRRTAQLFF.

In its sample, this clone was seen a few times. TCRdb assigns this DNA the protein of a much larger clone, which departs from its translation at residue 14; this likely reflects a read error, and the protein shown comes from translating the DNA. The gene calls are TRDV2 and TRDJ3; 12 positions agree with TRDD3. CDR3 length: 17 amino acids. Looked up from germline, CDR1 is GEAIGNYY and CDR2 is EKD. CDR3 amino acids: CACDILGDTWDTRHMFF. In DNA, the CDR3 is TGTGCCTGTGACATACTGGGGGATACCTGGGACACCCGACATATGTTTTTC.

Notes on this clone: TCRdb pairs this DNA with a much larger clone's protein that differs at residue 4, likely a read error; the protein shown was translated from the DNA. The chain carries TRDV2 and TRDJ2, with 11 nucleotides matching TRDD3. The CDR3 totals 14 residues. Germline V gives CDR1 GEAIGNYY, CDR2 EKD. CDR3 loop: CACNTLGDTAQLFF. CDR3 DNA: TGTGCCTGTAACACGCTGGGGGATACTGCACAACTCTTCTTT.

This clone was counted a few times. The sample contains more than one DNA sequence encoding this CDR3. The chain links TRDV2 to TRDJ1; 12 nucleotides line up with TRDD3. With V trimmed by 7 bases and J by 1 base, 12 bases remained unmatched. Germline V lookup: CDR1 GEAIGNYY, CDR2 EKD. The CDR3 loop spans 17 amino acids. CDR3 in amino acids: CACDALGDTQGTDKLIF. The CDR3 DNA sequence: TGTGCCTGCGACGCCCTGGGGGATACGCAAGGCACCGATAAACTCATCTTT.

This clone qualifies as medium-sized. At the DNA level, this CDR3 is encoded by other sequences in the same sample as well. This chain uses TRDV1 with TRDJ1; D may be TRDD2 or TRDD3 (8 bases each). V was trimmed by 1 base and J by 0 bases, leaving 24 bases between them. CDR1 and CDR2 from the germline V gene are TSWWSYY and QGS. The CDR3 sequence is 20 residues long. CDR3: CALGEPFFLHGGLYTDKLIF. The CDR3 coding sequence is TGTGCTCTTGGGGAACCTTTCTTCCTACATGGGGGATTGTACACCGATAAACTCATCTTT.

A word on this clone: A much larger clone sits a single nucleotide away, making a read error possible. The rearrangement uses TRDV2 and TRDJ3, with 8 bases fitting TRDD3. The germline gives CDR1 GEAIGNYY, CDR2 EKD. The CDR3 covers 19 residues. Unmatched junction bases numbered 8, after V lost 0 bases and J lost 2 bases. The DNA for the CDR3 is TGTGCCTGTGACACCTGGGGGATGACGGGGCCCTGGGACACCCGACAGATGTTTTTC. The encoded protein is CACDTWGMTGPWDTRQMFF.

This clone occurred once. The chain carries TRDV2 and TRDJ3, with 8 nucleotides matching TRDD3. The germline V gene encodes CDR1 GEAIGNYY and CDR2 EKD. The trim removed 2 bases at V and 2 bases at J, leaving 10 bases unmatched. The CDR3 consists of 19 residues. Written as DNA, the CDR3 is TGTGCCTGTGACAGTACTGGGGGGTACGGAACCTGGGACACCCGACAGATGTTTTTC. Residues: CACDSTGGYGTWDTRQMFF.

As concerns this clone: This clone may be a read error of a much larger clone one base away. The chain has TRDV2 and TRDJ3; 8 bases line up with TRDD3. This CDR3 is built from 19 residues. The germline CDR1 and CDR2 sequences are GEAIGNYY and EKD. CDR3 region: CACDTWGMTGSWDTRQVFF. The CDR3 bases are TGTGCCTGTGACACCTGGGGGATGACGGGGTCCTGGGACACCCGACAGGTGTTTTTC.

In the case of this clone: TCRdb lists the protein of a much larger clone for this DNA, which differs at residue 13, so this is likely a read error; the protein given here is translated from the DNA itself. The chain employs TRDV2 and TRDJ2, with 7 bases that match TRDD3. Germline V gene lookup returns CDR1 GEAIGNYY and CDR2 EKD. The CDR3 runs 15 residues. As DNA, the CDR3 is TGTGCCTGTGACACCTGGGGGACTTTGACAGCACAATTCTTCTTT. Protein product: CACDTWGTLTAQFFF.

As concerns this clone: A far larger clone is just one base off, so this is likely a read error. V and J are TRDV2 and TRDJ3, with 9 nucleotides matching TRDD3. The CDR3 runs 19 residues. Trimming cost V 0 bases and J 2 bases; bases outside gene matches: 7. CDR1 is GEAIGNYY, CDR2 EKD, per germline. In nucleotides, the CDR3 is TGTGCCTGTGACACCGTACTGGGGGACGCCCCCTGGGACACCCGACAGATGTTTTTC. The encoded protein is CACDTVLGDAPWDTRQMFF.

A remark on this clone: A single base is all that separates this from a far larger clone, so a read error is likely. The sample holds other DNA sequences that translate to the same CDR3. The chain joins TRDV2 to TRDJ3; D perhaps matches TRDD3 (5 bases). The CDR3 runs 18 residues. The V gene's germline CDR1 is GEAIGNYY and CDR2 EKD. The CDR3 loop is CACDTAWDVSWDTRQMFF. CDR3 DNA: TGTGCCTGTGACACCGCGTGGGACGTCTCCTGGGACACCCGGCAGATGTTTTTC.

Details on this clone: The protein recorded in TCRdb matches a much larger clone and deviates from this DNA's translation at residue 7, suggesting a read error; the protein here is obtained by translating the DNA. DNA of the CDR3: TGTGCCTGTGACATACTGTGGGATACAGCACAACTCTTCTTT. Translated, it gives CACDILWDTAQLFF. The rearrangement joins TRDV2 to TRDJ2; possibly TRDD3 for D (5 bases). V dropped 2 bases and J dropped 5 bases, with 11 bases sitting between them. The germline V gene has CDR1 GEAIGNYY and CDR2 EKD. The length of the CDR3 is 14 residues.

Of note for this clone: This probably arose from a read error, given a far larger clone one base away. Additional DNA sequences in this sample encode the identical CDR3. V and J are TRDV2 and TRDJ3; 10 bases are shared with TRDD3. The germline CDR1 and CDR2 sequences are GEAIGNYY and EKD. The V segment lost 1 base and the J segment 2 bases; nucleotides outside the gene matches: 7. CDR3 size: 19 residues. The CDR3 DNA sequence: TGTGCCTGTGACACTGTTCGCGGGGGATACGCCTGGGACACCCGACAGATGTTTTTC. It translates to CACDTVRGGYAWDTRQMFF.

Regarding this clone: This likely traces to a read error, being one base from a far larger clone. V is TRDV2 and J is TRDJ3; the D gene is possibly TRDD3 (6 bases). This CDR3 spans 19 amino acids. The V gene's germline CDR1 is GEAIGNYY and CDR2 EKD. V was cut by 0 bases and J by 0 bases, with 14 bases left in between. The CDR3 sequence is CACDTWGVRSSWDTRQMFF. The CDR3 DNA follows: TGTGCCTGTGACACCTGGGGGGTACGCAGCTCCTGGGACACCCGACAGATGTTTTTC.

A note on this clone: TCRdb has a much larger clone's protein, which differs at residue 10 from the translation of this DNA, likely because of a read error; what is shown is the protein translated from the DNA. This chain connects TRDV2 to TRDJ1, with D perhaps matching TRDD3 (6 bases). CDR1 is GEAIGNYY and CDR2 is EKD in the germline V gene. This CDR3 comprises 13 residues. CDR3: CACDKIRTDNLIF. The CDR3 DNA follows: TGTGCCTGTGACAAGATACGCACCGATAACCTCATCTTT.

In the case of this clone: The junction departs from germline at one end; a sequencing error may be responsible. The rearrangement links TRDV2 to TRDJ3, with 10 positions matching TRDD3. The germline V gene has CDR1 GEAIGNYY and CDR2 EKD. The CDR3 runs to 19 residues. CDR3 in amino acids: CACDSLGDHSSWDTRQIFF. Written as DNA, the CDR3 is TGTGCCTGTGACTCACTGGGGGATCACAGCTCCTGGGACACCCGACAGATTTTTTTC.

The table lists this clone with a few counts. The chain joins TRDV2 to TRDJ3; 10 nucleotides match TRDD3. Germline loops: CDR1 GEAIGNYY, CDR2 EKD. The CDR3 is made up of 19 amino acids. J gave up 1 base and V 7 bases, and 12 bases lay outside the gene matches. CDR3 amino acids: CACGILGDSKSWDTRQMFF. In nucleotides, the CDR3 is TGTGCCTGCGGCATACTGGGGGATTCCAAATCCTGGGACACCCGACAGATGTTTTTC.

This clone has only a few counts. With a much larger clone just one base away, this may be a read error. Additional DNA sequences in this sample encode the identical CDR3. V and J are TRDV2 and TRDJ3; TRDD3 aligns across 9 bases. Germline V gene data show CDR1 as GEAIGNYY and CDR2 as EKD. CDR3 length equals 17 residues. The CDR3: CACDDWGSSWDTRQMFF. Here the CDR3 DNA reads TGTGCCTGTGACGACTGGGGGAGCTCCTGGGACACCCGACAGATGTTCTTC.

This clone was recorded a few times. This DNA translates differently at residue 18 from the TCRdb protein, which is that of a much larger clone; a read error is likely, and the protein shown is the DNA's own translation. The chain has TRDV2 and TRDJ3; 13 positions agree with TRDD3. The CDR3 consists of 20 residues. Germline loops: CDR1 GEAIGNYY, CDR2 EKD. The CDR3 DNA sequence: TGTGCCTGTGACACTTACTGGGGGATACGGACCTCCTGGGACACCCGACAGGTGTTTTTC. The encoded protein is CACDTYWGIRTSWDTRQVFF.

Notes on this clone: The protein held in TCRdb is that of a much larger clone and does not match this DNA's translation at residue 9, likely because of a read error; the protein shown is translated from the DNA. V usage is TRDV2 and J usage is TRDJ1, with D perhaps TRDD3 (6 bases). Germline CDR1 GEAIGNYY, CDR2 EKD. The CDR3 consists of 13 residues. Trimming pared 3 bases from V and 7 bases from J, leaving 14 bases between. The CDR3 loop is CACDLLGSVKLIF. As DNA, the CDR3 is TGTGCCTGTGACCTCCTGGGGTCCGTTAAACTCATCTTT.

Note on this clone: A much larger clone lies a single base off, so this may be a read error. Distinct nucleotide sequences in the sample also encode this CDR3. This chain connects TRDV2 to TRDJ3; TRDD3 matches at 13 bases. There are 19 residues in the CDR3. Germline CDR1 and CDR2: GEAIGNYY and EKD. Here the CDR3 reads CACDKVLGDTLGDTRQMFF. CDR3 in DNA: TGTGCCTGTGACAAAGTACTGGGGGATACGCTTGGGGACACCCGACAGATGTTCTTC.

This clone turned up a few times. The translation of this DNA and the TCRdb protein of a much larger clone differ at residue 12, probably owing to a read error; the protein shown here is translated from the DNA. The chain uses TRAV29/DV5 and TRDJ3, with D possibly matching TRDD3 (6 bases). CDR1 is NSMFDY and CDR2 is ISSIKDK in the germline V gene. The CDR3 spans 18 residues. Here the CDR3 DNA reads TGTGCAGCAAGCGCGCTGGGGACCCGGACCTGGGGCACCCGACAGATGTTTTTC. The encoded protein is CAASALGTRTWGTRQMFF. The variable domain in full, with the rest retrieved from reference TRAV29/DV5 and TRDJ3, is DQQVKQNSPSLSVQEGRISILNCDYTNSMFDYFLWYKKYPAEGPTFLISISSIKDKNEDGRFTVFLNKSAKHLSLHIVPSQPGDSAVYFCAASALGTRTWGTRQMFFGTGIKLFVEP.

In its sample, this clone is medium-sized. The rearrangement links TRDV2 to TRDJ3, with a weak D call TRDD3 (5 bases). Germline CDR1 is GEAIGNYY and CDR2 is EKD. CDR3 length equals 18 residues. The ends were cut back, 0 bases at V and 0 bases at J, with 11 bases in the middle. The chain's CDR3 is CACDTAWESSWDTRQMFF. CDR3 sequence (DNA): TGTGCCTGTGACACCGCCTGGGAAAGCTCCTGGGACACCCGACAGATGTTTTTC.